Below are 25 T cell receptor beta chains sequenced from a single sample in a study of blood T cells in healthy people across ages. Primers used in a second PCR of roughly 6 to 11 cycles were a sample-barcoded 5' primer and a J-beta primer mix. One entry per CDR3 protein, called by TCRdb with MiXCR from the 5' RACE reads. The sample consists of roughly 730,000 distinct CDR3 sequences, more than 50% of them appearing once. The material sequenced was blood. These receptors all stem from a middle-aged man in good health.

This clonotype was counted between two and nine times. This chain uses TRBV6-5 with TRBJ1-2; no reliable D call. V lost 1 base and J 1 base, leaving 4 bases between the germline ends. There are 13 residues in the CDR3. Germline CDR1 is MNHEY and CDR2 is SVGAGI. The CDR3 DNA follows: TGTGCCAGCAGTTACTTGGATAACTATGGCTACACCTTC. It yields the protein CASSYLDNYGYTF.

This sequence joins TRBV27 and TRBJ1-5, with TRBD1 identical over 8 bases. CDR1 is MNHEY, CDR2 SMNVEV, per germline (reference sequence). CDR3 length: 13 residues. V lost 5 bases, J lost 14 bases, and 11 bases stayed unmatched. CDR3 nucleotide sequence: TGTGCCAGCAGTCCAGGGACAGGTGCTAGGAAGCATTTT. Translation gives CASSPGTGARKHF.

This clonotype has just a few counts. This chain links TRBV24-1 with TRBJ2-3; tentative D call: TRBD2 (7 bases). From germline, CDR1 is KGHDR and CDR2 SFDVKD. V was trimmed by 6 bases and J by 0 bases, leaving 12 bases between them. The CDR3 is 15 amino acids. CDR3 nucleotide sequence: TGTGCCACCAGTACAGCGGGACAAAGCACAGATACGCAGTATTTT. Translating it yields CATSTAGQSTDTQYF.

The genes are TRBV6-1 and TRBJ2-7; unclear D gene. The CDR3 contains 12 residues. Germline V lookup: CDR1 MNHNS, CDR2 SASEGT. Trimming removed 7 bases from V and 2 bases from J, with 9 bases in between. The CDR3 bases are TGTGCCAGCAAGGCAGCCACCTACGAGCAGTACTTC. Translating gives CASKAATYEQYF.

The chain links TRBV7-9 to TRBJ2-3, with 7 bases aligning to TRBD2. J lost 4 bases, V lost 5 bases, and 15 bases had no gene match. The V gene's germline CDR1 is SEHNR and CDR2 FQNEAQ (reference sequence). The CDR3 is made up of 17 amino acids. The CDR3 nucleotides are TGTGCCAGCAGCCGGGTTGAAACTAGCGTGATTCCAGATACGCAGTATTTT. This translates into CASSRVETSVIPDTQYF.

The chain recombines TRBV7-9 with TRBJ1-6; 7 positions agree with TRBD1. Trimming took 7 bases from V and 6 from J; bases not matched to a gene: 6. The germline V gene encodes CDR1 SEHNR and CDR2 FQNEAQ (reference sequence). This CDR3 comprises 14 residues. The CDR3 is CASNDDRVNSPLHF. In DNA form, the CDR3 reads TGTGCCAGCAACGATGACAGGGTTAATTCACCCCTCCACTTT.

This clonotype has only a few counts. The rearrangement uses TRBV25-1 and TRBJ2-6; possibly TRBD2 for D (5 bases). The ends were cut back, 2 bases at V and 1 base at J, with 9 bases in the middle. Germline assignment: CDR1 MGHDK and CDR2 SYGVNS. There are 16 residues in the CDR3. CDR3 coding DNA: TGTGCCAGCAGTGAACGAACGGGGTCTGGGGCCAACGTCCTGACTTTC. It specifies CASSERTGSGANVLTF.

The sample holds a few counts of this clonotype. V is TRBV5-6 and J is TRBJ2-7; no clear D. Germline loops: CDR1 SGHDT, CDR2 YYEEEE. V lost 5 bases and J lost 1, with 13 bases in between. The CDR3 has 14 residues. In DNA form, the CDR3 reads TGTGCCAGCAGAGCGCGTCCCGATTCCTACGAGCAGTACTTC. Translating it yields CASRARPDSYEQYF. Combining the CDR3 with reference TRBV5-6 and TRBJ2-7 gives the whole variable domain DAGVTQSPTHLIKTRGQQVTLRCSPKSGHDTVSWYQQALGQGPQFIFQYYEEEERQRGNFPDRFSGHQFPNYSSELNVNALLLGDSALYLCASRARPDSYEQYFGPGTRLTVT.

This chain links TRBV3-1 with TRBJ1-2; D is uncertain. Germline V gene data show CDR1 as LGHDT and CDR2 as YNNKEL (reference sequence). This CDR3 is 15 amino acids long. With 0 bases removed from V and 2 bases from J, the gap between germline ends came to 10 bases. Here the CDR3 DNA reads TGTGCCAGCAGCCAAGATTTAAGTAGAAACTATGGCTACACCTTC. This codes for CASSQDLSRNYGYTF.

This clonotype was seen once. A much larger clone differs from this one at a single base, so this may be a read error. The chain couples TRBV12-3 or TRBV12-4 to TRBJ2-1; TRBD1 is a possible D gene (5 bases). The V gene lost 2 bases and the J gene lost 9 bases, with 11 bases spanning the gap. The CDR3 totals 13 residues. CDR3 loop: CASSLFKGPEQFF. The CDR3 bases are TGTGCCAGCAGTTTATTTAAGGGGCCTGAGCAGTTCTTC.

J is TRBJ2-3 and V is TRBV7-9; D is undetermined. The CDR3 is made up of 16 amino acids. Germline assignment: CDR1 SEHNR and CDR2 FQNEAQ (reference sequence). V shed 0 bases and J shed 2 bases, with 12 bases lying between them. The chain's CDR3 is CASSLAGLIITDTQYF. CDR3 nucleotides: TGTGCCAGCAGCTTAGCAGGGCTGATTATCACAGATACGCAGTATTTT.

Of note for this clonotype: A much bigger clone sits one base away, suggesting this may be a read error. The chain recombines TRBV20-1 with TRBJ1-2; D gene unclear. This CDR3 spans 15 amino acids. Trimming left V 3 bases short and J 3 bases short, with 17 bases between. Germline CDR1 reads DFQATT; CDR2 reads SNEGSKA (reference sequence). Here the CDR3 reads CSASSELGRHYGYTF. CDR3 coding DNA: TGCAGTGCTAGTTCCGAGTTAGGACGGCACTATGGCTACACCTTC.

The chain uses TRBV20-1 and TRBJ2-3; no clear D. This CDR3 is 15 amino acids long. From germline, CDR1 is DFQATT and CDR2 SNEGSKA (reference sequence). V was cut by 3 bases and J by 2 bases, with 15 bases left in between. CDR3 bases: TGCAGTGCTAGTAGGGTTGATGGGGTCACAGATACGCAGTATTTT. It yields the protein CSASRVDGVTDTQYF.

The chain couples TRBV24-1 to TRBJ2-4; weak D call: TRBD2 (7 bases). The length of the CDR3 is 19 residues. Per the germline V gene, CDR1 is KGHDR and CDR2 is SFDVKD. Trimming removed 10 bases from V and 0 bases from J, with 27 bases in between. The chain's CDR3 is CATGRVGTRGGLAKNIQYF. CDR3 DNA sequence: TGTGCCACTGGACGTGTGGGAACGAGGGGGGGATTAGCCAAAAACATTCAGTACTTC.

In DNA form, the CDR3 reads TGTGCCAGCAGCTTATCCCCAGGGGTAAATTCACCCCTCCACTTT. Protein sequence: CASSLSPGVNSPLHF. This chain joins TRBV7-2 and TRBJ1-6, with D possibly TRBD1 on 6 matching bases. This CDR3 comprises 15 residues. Trimming took 2 bases from V and 7 from J, leaving 12 bases between them. CDR1 is SGHTA and CDR2 is FQGNSA in the germline V gene. Full variable domain (missing parts from reference TRBV7-2 and TRBJ1-6): GAGVSQSPSNKVTEKGKDVELRCDPISGHTALYWYRQSLGQGLEFLIYFQGNSAPDKSGLPSDRFSAERTGGSVSTLTIQRTQQEDSAVYLCASSLSPGVNSPLHFGNGTRLTVT.

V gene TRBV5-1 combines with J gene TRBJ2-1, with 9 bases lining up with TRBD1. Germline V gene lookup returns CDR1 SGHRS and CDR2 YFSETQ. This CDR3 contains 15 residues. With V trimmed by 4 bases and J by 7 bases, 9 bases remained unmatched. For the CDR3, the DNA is TGCGCCAGCAGCGTCGGACAGGGGATTTGGAATGAGCAGTTCTTC. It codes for CASSVGQGIWNEQFF.

The CDR3 sequence is CASSLTGSVGNQPQHF. The CDR3 bases are TGCGCCAGCAGCTTGACGGGAAGCGTTGGCAATCAGCCCCAGCATTTT. The chain recombines TRBV5-1 with TRBJ1-5; no firm D call. With 1 base removed from V and 2 bases from J, the gap between germline ends came to 13 bases. CDR3 length equals 16 residues. Germline V gene data show CDR1 as SGHRS and CDR2 as YFSETQ. Filled out from reference TRBV5-1 and TRBJ1-5, the complete variable domain reads KAGVTQTPRYLIKTRGQQVTLSCSPISGHRSVSWYQQTPGQGLQFLFEYFSETQRNKGNFPGRFSGRQFSNSRSEMNVSTLELGDSALYLCASSLTGSVGNQPQHFGDGTRLSIL.

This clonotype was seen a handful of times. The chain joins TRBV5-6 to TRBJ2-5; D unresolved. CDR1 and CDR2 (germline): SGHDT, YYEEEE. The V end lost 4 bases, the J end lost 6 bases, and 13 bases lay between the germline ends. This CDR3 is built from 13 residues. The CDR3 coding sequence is TGTGCCAGCAGCCCCAGGACCCTTAAGACCCAGTACTTC. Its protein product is CASSPRTLKTQYF.

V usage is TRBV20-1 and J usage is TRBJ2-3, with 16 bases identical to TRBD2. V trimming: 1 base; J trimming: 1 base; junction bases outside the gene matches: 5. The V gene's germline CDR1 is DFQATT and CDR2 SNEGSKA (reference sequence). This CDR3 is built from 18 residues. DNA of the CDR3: TGCAGTGCTAGAGGGGGACTAGCGGGAGGGATGGGCACAGATACGCAGTATTTT. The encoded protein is CSARGGLAGGMGTDTQYF.

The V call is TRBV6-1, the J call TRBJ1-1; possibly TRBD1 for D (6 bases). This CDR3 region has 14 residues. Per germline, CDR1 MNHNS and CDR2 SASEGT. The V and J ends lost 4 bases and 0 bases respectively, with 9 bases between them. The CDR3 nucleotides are TGTGCCAGCAGTGTCGAGGGGGTGAACACTGAAGCTTTCTTT. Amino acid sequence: CASSVEGVNTEAFF.

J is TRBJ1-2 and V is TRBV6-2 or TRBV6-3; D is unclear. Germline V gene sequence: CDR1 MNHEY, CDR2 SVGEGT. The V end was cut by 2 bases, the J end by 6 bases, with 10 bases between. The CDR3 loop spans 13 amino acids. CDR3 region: CASSYGFTDGYTF. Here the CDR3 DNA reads TGTGCCAGCAGTTACGGCTTTACCGATGGCTACACCTTC.

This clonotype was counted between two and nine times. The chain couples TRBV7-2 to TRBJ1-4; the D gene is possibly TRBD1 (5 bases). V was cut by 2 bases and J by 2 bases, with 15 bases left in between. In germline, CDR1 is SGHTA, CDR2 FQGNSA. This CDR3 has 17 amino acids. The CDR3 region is CASSLMGPRSTNEKLFF. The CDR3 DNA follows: TGTGCCAGCAGCTTAATGGGGCCTCGGTCGACTAATGAAAAACTGTTTTTT.

CDR3 nucleotides: TGCAGCGTTGAAGGGGGACAGAATCGGTACGAGCAGTACTTC. Translation gives CSVEGGQNRYEQYF. The chain is built from TRBV29-1 and TRBJ2-7, with 7 bases that match TRBD1. This CDR3 contains 14 residues. CDR1 SQVTM and CDR2 ANQGSEA come from the germline V gene. V was clipped by 1 base and J by 4 bases; unmatched bases: 7.

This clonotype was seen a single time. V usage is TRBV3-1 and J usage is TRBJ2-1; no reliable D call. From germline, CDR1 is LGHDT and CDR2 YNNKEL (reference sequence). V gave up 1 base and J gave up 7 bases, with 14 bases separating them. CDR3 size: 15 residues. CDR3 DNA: TGTGCCAGCAGCCAAGGGCTGGTAGGCGAGAATGAGCAGTTCTTC. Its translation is CASSQGLVGENEQFF.

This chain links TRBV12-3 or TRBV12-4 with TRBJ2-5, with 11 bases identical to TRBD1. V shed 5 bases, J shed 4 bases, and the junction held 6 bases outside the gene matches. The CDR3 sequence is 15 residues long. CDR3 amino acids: CASSPLGQGAETQYF. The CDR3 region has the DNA TGTGCCAGCAGTCCTCTTGGACAGGGGGCAGAGACCCAGTACTTC.